These 14 T cell receptor beta chains were all obtained from the same sample, sequenced in a study of beta chain features in type 1 diabetes. The whole isolated RNA underwent reverse transcription, so sequencing captured expressed TCRB transcripts. Measured with immunoSEQ multiplex PCR; TCRdb has only the in-frame clones, and not every one. Among nearly 250,000 clones listed, over 12% were seen once. The sequencing sample was made of naive CD4+ T cells from blood. The receptors here all came from a woman aged 40-49 years in good health.

The chain carries TRBV10-3 and TRBJ2-4; weak D call: TRBD2 (5 bases). Deletions cut 11 bases from V and 5 bases from J, with 22 bases between. In germline, CDR1 is ENHRY, CDR2 SYGVKD. The CDR3 length is 15 residues. The CDR3 region has the DNA TGTGCCGCATCGTCCGGGATGGGAAGCGAAAACATTCAGTACTTC. Translated: CAASSGMGSENIQYF.

This clone was seen more than once but under ten times. This chain joins TRBV18 and TRBJ2-7, with 11 positions matching TRBD2. Germline V lookup: CDR1 KGHSH, CDR2 LQKENI. V gave up 2 bases and J gave up 6 bases; unmatched junction bases: 12. This CDR3 is 17 amino acids long. The CDR3 loop reads CASSPDSGGATQREQYF. The CDR3 region has the DNA TGTGCCAGCTCACCAGATAGCGGGGGGGCCACCCAGCGCGAGCAGTACTTC.

This clone was seen a handful of times. This chain connects TRBV6-1 to TRBJ1-2; maybe TRBD1 (5 bases). The CDR3 extends over 13 amino acids. The V and J ends lost 3 bases and 10 bases respectively, with 15 bases between them. CDR1 and CDR2 (germline): MNHNS, SASEGT. CDR3 bases: TGTGCCAGCAGTGATGCGGGGCACCCCTCCTACACCTTC. This sequence encodes CASSDAGHPSYTF.

This clone is a singleton in its sample. For the CDR3, the DNA is TGTGCCAGTAGCGGGGGGTCCTACAATGAGCAGTTCTTC. As protein: CASSGGSYNEQFF. The chain joins TRBV19 to TRBJ2-1, with 7 nucleotides matching TRBD2. Germline loops: CDR1 LNHDA, CDR2 SQIVND (reference sequence). CDR3 length equals 13 residues. J lost 1 base, V lost 6 bases, and 0 bases had no gene match.

The sample holds a few counts of this clone. As DNA, the CDR3 is TGTGCCAGCAGTGAAATTCGGGGAGGGAGCTATTCTGAAGCTTTCTTT. Translated: CASSEIRGGSYSEAFF. This chain links TRBV25-1 with TRBJ1-1; D is unresolved. Looked up from germline, CDR1 is MGHDK and CDR2 is SYGVNS. The CDR3 covers 16 residues. V shed 2 bases and J shed 6 bases, with 19 bases lying between them.

Turning to this clone: The identical CDR3 is also encoded by other nucleotide sequences in the sample. V usage is TRBV18 and J usage is TRBJ2-5, with D maybe TRBD1 (5 bases). In germline, CDR1 is KGHSH, CDR2 LQKENI. CDR3 length equals 13 residues. V was shortened by 3 bases and J by 2 bases, with 7 bases between the two germline ends. The CDR3 sequence: CASSPRGQETQYF. CDR3 nucleotide sequence: TGTGCCAGCTCACCTAGGGGACAAGAGACCCAGTACTTC.

The rearrangement uses TRBV5-1 and TRBJ1-2; no clear D. The length of the CDR3 is 13 residues. CDR1 and CDR2 from the germline V gene are SGHRS and YFSETQ. V gave up 2 bases and J gave up 0 bases, with 5 bases separating them. CDR3 in DNA: TGCGCCAGCAGCTTATCTGCTAACTATGGCTACACCTTC. Translated: CASSLSANYGYTF.

V and J are TRBV13 and TRBJ2-7, with no clear D. The length of the CDR3 is 16 residues. Trimming removed 4 bases from V and 2 bases from J, with 18 bases in between. Germline assignment: CDR1 PRHDT and CDR2 FYEKMQ (reference sequence). The CDR3: CASSSQTLPATYEQYF. For the CDR3, the DNA is TGTGCCAGCAGCTCCCAAACCCTACCCGCCACCTACGAGCAGTACTTC.

The table lists this clone with a few counts. The chain couples TRBV6-1 to TRBJ2-7, with TRBD2 as a possible D gene (5 bases). The V gene lost 0 bases and the J gene lost 2 bases, with 5 bases spanning the gap. This CDR3 has 13 residues. Germline V CDR1 and CDR2: MNHNS, SASEGT. The CDR3 protein is CASSEARAYEQYF. The CDR3 bases are TGTGCCAGCAGTGAAGCGCGGGCCTACGAGCAGTACTTC.

This chain links TRBV29-1 with TRBJ2-1; 10 nucleotides line up with TRBD1. After removal of 5 bases from V and 2 bases from J, the junction contained 12 bases not matched to a gene. Germline V CDR1 and CDR2: SQVTM, ANQGSEA. This CDR3 contains 17 residues. The CDR3 spells CSVFPGQGTVAYNEQFF. The CDR3 bases are TGCAGCGTTTTTCCGGGACAGGGGACAGTTGCCTACAATGAGCAGTTCTTC.

This clone was observed once. This sequence joins TRBV15 and TRBJ1-1; a weak D match, TRBD1 (6 bases). This CDR3 region has 14 residues. V lost 3 bases and J lost 5, with 13 bases in between. Germline CDR1 LNHNV, CDR2 YYDKDF (reference sequence). The chain's CDR3 is CATSSGGGHTEAFF. In nucleotides, the CDR3 is TGTGCCACCAGCAGTGGGGGGGGGCATACTGAAGCTTTCTTT.

V is TRBV15 and J is TRBJ2-5; tentative D call: TRBD2 (5 bases). The CDR3 sequence is 14 residues long. V lost 0 bases and J 1 base, leaving 6 bases between the germline ends. CDR1 and CDR2 from the germline V gene are LNHNV and YYDKDF (reference sequence). The CDR3 reads CATSRDLAQETQYF. The CDR3 coding sequence is TGTGCCACCAGCAGAGATCTAGCCCAAGAGACCCAGTACTTC.

V usage is TRBV2 and J usage is TRBJ1-5; the D gene is possibly TRBD1 (5 bases). The V gene's germline CDR1 is SNHLY and CDR2 FYNNEI. V was shortened by 4 bases and J by 5 bases, with 9 bases between the two germline ends. This CDR3 contains 13 residues. CDR3 bases: TGTGCCAGCAGTGCGACAGAAGATCAGCCCCAGCATTTT. Its protein is CASSATEDQPQHF. The full variable domain, rest sourced from reference TRBV2 and TRBJ1-5, is EPEVTQTPSHQVTQMGQEVILRCVPISNHLYFYWYRQILGQKVEFLVSFYNNEISEKSEIFDDQFSVERPDGSNFTLKIRSTKLEDSAMYFCASSATEDQPQHFGDGTRLSIL.

This clone was counted between two and nine times. This rearrangement joins TRBV5-1 to TRBJ2-7; 10 nucleotides line up with TRBD1. The CDR3 runs 15 residues. Germline CDR1 SGHRS, CDR2 YFSETQ. The V gene end was trimmed by 0 bases and the J gene end by 2 bases; junction bases not matched to a gene: 2. The CDR3 sequence: CASSLGGTGAYEQYF. The CDR3 DNA reads TGCGCCAGCAGCTTGGGCGGGACAGGGGCCTACGAGCAGTACTTC.